Listed below are T cell receptor beta chains from one sample, sequenced in a study of shared clonotypes between healthy human individuals. Method: immunoSEQ multiplex PCR; TCRdb's copy keeps in-frame clones and lacks some. The table has fewer than 1 million clones, about 96% seen once; the top ten hold less than 0.25%. Input material: naive CD8+ T cells sorted from blood. The receptors stem from a man between 25 and 39 years old in good health. Both conserved end residues are trimmed from each CDR3.

TRBV2	ASTPGGYGYT
TRBV5-1	ASSPEGSRNQPQH
TRBV2	ASSGGHNEQF
TRBV7-6	ASSLSAASNQPQH
TRBV9	ASSAGGGPIYEQY
TRBV7-6	ASSSSRLYNEQF
TRBV5-4	ASSLDGTSNEQF
TRBV6-5	ASSYSGTRGDTQY
TRBV27	ASSLGTGANEQF
TRBV18	ASSPGLTNTGELF
TRBV27	ASSDGTSGSYEQY
TRBV7-9	ASSRSQDEQY
TRBV5-4	ASSWGGRLGSYEQY
TRBV2	ASYSGQGTGELF
TRBV15	ATSRSEDYNEQF
TRBV9	ASSAGPREVQTEAF
TRBV15	ATSSRDSGVHEQF
TRBV27	ASSPLGSGLAAPQH
TRBV9	ASSPRVTNTGELF
TRBV29-1	SVTSREMDEQY
TRBV27	ASRSGRFSYNEQF
TRBV10-3	AISERQGLNTEAF
TRBV11-2	ATTTPGLAGGIGELF
TRBV5-1	ASRSSGRTSSYEQY
TRBV11-2	ASSVMGAGPRFEKLF
TRBV6-5	ASSFRDREF
TRBV28	ASKTGRENYEQY
TRBV29-1	SVGGPDSSEQY
TRBV29-1	SAGDSGTEAF
TRBV6-1	ASRPQGFSNQPQH
TRBV7-9	ASSFSDEPSYEQY
TRBV6-1	ASSASAETGELF
TRBV19	ASSVSGGGDSNQPQH
TRBV5-1	ASSYSGPDYEQY
TRBV13	ASSSRTGAYEQY
TRBV9	ASSPKAGVATEAF
TRBV11-2	ASSSRGRGLDTQY
TRBV15	ATSRENYEQY
TRBV4-1	ASSPSSSEYSESYEQY
TRBV4-1	ASSQGSQGLDNEQF
TRBV7-9	ASSSHPSGSYEQY
TRBV18	ASSPPTGAQETQY
TRBV2	ASRGVPSEQY
TRBV5-1	ASSLGTSTDTQY
TRBV27	ASSTDPGRFEAF
TRBV25-1	ASSEWTDNEQF
TRBV7-9	ASSSQGERNQPQH
TRBV27	ASRNLGAPAYNEQF
TRBV7-6	ASSLKVATEAF
TRBV27	ASSSGRVFDEQY
TRBV2	ASSGQEGPYNYGYT
TRBV28	ASSLGQPQH
TRBV29-1	SVELTDRGYEQY
TRBV27	ASRWGSSYEQY
TRBV13	ASSPLTEGYEQY
TRBV5-5	ASSLWSTNTEAF
TRBV18	ASSPGEGVYEQY